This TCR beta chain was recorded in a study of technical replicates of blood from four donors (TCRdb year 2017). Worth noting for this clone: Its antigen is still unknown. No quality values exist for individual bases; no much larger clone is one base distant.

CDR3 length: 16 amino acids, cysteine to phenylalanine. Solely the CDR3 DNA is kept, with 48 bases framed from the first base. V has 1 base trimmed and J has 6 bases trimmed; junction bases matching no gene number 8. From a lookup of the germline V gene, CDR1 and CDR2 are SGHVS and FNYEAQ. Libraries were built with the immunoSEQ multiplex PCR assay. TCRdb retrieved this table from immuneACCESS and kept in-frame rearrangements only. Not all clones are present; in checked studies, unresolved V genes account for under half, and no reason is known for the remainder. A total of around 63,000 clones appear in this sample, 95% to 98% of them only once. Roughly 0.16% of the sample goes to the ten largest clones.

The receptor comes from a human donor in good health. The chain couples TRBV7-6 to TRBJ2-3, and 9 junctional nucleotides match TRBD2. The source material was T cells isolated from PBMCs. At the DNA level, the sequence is TGTGCCAGCAGCTTAGACTTAGCGGGGGTTGTGGATACGCAGTATTTT. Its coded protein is CASSLDLAGVVDTQYF.